The rows below give T cell receptor beta chains drawn from one sample of a study of shared clonotypes between healthy human individuals. Repertoires were generated with immunoSEQ multiplex PCR, while TCRdb's copy carries only in-frame clones and drops some. The data contain 550,000 to 600,000 clones, around 78% of them singletons. The sequencing input was PBMCs. The receptors stem from a woman between 40 and 50 years old in good health. Some clones in this sample may be carry-over from other donors' samples. CDR3s include the opening cysteine and the closing phenylalanine or tryptophan. The D gene is left open where the match is weak.

J gene: TRBJ2-1
V gene: TRBV4-2
D gene: TRBD2
CDR3 protein: CASSPGLVNEQFF

J gene: TRBJ2-7
V gene: TRBV4-2
D gene: -
CDR3 protein: CASSQDQGMTYEQYF

J gene: TRBJ1-1
V gene: TRBV10-3
D gene: -
CDR3 protein: CAIKVQGMGANTEAFF

J gene: TRBJ2-7
V gene: TRBV6-5
D gene: -
CDR3 protein: CASSYLGASSYEQYF

J gene: TRBJ1-1
V gene: TRBV7-9
D gene: -
CDR3 protein: CASSLISGGEAFF

J gene: TRBJ2-1
V gene: TRBV7-3
D gene: TRBD2
CDR3 protein: CASSLSGGRVYNEQFF

J gene: TRBJ2-2
V gene: TRBV9
D gene: -
CDR3 protein: CASSPRGGGRTGELFF

J gene: TRBJ2-5
V gene: TRBV4-2
D gene: TRBD2
CDR3 protein: CASSQGMTSGIETQYF

J gene: TRBJ2-7
V gene: TRBV5-1
D gene: TRBD1
CDR3 protein: CASRRTGGYEQYF

J gene: TRBJ2-3
V gene: TRBV30
D gene: TRBD2
CDR3 protein: CAWSLTSGRIRADTQYF

J gene: TRBJ2-5
V gene: TRBV6-6
D gene: TRBD2
CDR3 protein: CASSHGSSGNQETQYF

J gene: TRBJ2-7
V gene: TRBV7-9
D gene: -
CDR3 protein: CASSRDTTHEQYF

J gene: TRBJ1-5
V gene: TRBV27
D gene: TRBD1
CDR3 protein: CASSWTGNQPQHF

J gene: TRBJ2-6
V gene: TRBV7-2
D gene: -
CDR3 protein: CASSLGGANVLTF

J gene: TRBJ2-2
V gene: TRBV23-1
D gene: -
CDR3 protein: CASSPRTANTGELFF

J gene: TRBJ2-5
V gene: TRBV11-2
D gene: TRBD2
CDR3 protein: CASSLKWGLAGVETQYF

J gene: TRBJ2-1
V gene: TRBV4-1
D gene: -
CDR3 protein: CASSQEGYSYNEQFF

J gene: TRBJ1-4
V gene: TRBV4-2
D gene: -
CDR3 protein: CASSQSQGATNEKLFF

J gene: TRBJ2-5
V gene: TRBV29-1
D gene: TRBD1
CDR3 protein: CSVWGGTGFEETQYF

J gene: TRBJ2-1
V gene: TRBV2
D gene: -
CDR3 protein: CASSGGVAHYNEQFF

J gene: TRBJ2-1
V gene: TRBV29-1
D gene: -
CDR3 protein: CSVPRSAGAVDEQFF

J gene: TRBJ2-5
V gene: TRBV19
D gene: -
CDR3 protein: CASSIIAQETQYF

J gene: TRBJ2-7
V gene: TRBV23-1
D gene: TRBD1
CDR3 protein: CASSLAARGNFMGYEQYF

J gene: TRBJ1-3
V gene: TRBV9
D gene: TRBD1
CDR3 protein: CASSVATGTGGSGNTIYF

J gene: TRBJ2-1
V gene: TRBV11-2
D gene: -
CDR3 protein: CASLGPGNEQFF

J gene: TRBJ2-5
V gene: TRBV7-3
D gene: TRBD2
CDR3 protein: CASSSGPAGGPQGTQYF